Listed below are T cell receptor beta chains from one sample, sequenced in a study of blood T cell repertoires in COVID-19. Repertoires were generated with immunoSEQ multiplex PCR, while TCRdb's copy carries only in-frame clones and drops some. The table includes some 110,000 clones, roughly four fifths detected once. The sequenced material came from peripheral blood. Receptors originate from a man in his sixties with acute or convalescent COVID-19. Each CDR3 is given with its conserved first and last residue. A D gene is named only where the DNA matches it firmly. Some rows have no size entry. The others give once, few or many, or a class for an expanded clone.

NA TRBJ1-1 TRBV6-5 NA CASRLEMNTEAFF TGTGCCAGCAGGCTAGAAATGAACACTGAAGCTTTCTTT
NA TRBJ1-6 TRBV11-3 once CASSTTIDSPLHF TGTGCCAGCAGCACAACGATCGATTCACCCCTCCACTTT
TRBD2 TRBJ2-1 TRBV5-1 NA CASTGIAGSYNEQFF TGCGCCAGCACCGGAATAGCGGGATCCTACAATGAGCAGTTCTTC
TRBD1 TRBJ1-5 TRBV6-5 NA CASSYGGTGDQPQHF TGTGCCAGCAGTTACGGGGGGACAGGGGATCAGCCCCAGCATTTT
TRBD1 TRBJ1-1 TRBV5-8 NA CASSSRDRATIEAFF TGTGCCAGCAGCTCCAGGGACAGGGCAACAATTGAAGCTTTCTTT
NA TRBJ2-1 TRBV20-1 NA CSASDSALALKGGFF TGCAGTGCTAGTGATTCGGCACTAGCATTGAAGGGTGGGTTCTTC
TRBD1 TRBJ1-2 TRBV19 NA CASSFGDRRSGGYTF TGTGCCAGTAGTTTCGGGGACAGGAGAAGTGGTGGCTACACCTTC
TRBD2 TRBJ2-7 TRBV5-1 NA CASSFGGLADYEQYF TGCGCCAGCAGCTTTGGGGGACTAGCGGACTACGAGCAGTACTTC
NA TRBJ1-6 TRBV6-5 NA CASSYSRGWNNSPLHF TGTGCCAGCAGTTACTCACGGGGATGGAACAATTCACCCCTCCACTTT
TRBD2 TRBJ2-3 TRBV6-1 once CASSGIPSGIPTDTQYF TGTGCCAGCAGTGGGATTCCTAGCGGGATCCCCACAGATACGCAGTATTTT
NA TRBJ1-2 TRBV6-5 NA CASSYSTHSQGYTF TGTGCCAGCAGTTACTCGACCCACAGTCAAGGCTACACCTTC
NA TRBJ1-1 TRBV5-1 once CASSLQPMNTEAFF TGCGCCAGCAGCTTACAGCCCATGAACACTGAAGCTTTCTTT
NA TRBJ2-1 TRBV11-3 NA CASSRLGGRYNEQFF TGTGCCAGCAGCCGACTGGGGGGGCGGTACAATGAGCAGTTCTTC
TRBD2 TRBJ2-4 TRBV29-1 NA CSVLAGGSKNIQYF TGCAGCGTCCTAGCGGGGGGGTCCAAAAACATTCAGTACTTC
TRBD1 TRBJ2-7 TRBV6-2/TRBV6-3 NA CASSRAGGAYEQYF TGTGCCAGCAGTAGAGCAGGGGGCGCGTACGAGCAGTACTTC
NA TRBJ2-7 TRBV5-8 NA CASSSWPSSYEQYF TGTGCCAGCAGCTCATGGCCCAGCTCCTACGAGCAGTACTTC
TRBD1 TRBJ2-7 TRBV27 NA CASSLSAQQGVPPYSYEQYF TGTGCCAGCAGTTTATCGGCCCAACAGGGGGTCCCACCTTACTCCTACGAGCAGTACTTC
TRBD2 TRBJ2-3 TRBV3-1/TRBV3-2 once CASSQLAGGQVDTQYF TGTGCCAGCAGCCAATTAGCGGGGGGTCAGGTAGATACGCAGTATTTT
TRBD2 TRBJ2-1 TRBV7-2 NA CASSLTSGGSLNEQFF TGTGCCAGCAGCTTGACTAGCGGGGGATCCCTCAATGAGCAGTTCTTC
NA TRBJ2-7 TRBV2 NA CASKGVDGYEQYF TGTGCCAGCAAAGGGGTTGACGGCTACGAGCAGTACTTC
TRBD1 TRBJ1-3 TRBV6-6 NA CASSPTGGNTIYF TGTGCCAGCAGTCCGACAGGGGGGAACACCATATATTTT
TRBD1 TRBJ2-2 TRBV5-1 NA CASSLRYRGRNTGELFF TGCGCCAGCAGCTTGAGGTACAGGGGGCGGAACACCGGGGAGCTGTTTTTT